This passage covers 25 T cell receptor beta chains from one sample sequenced in a study of T cell responses to AZD1222 COVID-19 vaccine. Sequencing was performed with immunoSEQ multiplex PCR; in TCRdb, only in-frame clones are kept and a portion is missing. The table shows approximately 80,000 clones, with 80% to 90% occurring only once. The material was peripheral blood, obtained on day 0 of AZD1222 vaccination. Source of these receptors: an adult in good health.

The chain's CDR3 is CSVPDRGGNTIYF. The CDR3 DNA is TGCAGCGTCCCCGACAGGGGTGGAAACACCATATATTTT. J is TRBJ1-3 and V is TRBV29-1, with 8 bases lining up with TRBD1. From germline, CDR1 is SQVTM and CDR2 ANQGSEA. After removal of 6 bases from V and 3 bases from J, the junction contained 4 bases not matched to a gene. The CDR3 runs to 13 residues.

The chain recombines TRBV5-1 with TRBJ2-5; the match to TRBD2 covers 7 bases. The germline gives CDR1 SGHRS, CDR2 YFSETQ. Germline trimming cut 4 bases from V and 4 bases from J; bases unmatched to any gene: 4. The CDR3 extends over 13 amino acids. This chain's CDR3 is CASSPGGGETQYF. The CDR3 DNA sequence: TGCGCCAGCAGCCCGGGGGGTGGAGAGACCCAGTACTTC.

This clone appeared a single time. This sequence joins TRBV16 and TRBJ1-1; D unresolved. The CDR3 spans 14 residues. The ends were cut back, 2 bases at V and 0 bases at J, with 7 bases in the middle. CDR1 is KGHSY, CDR2 FQNENV, per germline. The CDR3 bases are TGTGCCAGCAGCCAACTCAGCCTGAACACTGAAGCTTTCTTT. This sequence encodes CASSQLSLNTEAFF.

This clone was seen more than once but under ten times. The CDR3 nucleotides are TGTGCCAGCAGCTACGCTAGCGGGGGCCGCCATCTGTACTTC. Residues: CASSYASGGRHLYF. V and J are TRBV7-3 and TRBJ2-5; TRBD2 agrees at 10 bases. Per germline, CDR1 SGHTA and CDR2 FQGTGA. V gave up 4 bases and J gave up 13 bases; unmatched junction bases: 12. The CDR3 runs 14 residues.

The CDR3 here is CASSPGQGGEQYF. The CDR3 coding sequence is TGTGCCAGCAGCCCGGGACAGGGAGGCGAGCAGTACTTC. The rearrangement links TRBV7-9 to TRBJ2-7, with TRBD1 matching 9 bases. V was clipped by 5 bases and J by 6 bases; unmatched bases: 5. Germline CDR1 reads SEHNR; CDR2 reads FQNEAQ (reference sequence). The CDR3 is made up of 13 amino acids.

The V call is TRBV7-3, the J call TRBJ1-1, with 10 bases matching TRBD1. Trimming cost V 5 bases and J 5 bases; bases outside gene matches: 2. The germline V gene encodes CDR1 SGHTA and CDR2 FQGTGA. The CDR3 length is 13 residues. The CDR3 loop reads CASSDRGPTEAFF. As DNA, the CDR3 is TGTGCCAGCAGCGACAGGGGGCCGACTGAAGCTTTCTTT.

The chain joins TRBV28 to TRBJ1-1; TRBD1 might be the D (6 bases). CDR3 size: 14 residues. Between the trimmed V and J ends, which lost 7 bases and 3 bases, there was a span of 15 bases. Germline-derived CDR1 and CDR2 are MDHEN and SYDVKM. DNA for the CDR3: TGTGCCAGCAATCCGACAGGAGCTTACACTGAAGCTTTCTTT. Translation gives CASNPTGAYTEAFF.

V gene TRBV24-1 combines with J gene TRBJ1-2; no clear D gene. V was pared by 3 bases and J by 8 bases, with 12 bases between. Germline V gene lookup returns CDR1 KGHDR and CDR2 SFDVKD. This CDR3 is 13 amino acids long. In nucleotides, the CDR3 is TGTGCCACCAGTGATCCGACTATGGGGGGCTACACCTTC. It encodes CATSDPTMGGYTF.

The chain employs TRBV30 and TRBJ1-1; 10 nucleotides match TRBD1. Trimming removed 2 bases from V and 5 bases from J; junction bases left unmatched: 2. Germline V gene sequence: CDR1 GTSNPN, CDR2 SVGIG (reference sequence). The CDR3 runs to 13 residues. CDR3: CAWSPGQGTEAFF. Here the CDR3 DNA reads TGTGCCTGGAGTCCGGGACAGGGGACTGAAGCTTTCTTT.

The genes are TRBV19 and TRBJ1-4; D unresolved. CDR3 length: 15 amino acids. Germline loops: CDR1 LNHDA, CDR2 SQIVND (reference sequence). Trimming shortened V by 4 bases and J by 0 bases, and 9 bases separated the two germline ends. CDR3 protein: CASSTWAATNEKLFF. The CDR3 DNA reads as TGTGCCAGTAGTACGTGGGCTGCAACTAATGAAAAACTGTTTTTT.

CDR3 nucleotides: TGTGCCAGCAGGTCAAACGGGGGATTGGGGACTGAAGCTTTCTTT. This translates into CASRSNGGLGTEAFF. The V and J genes are TRBV7-9 and TRBJ1-1; a weak D match, TRBD1 (5 bases). V shed 6 bases and J shed 5 bases, with 19 bases lying between them. The CDR3 length is 15 residues. Germline CDR1 reads SEHNR; CDR2 reads FQNEAQ (reference sequence).

The chain has TRBV28 and TRBJ2-1; 7 bases line up with TRBD1. This CDR3 contains 15 residues. The germline V gene encodes CDR1 MDHEN and CDR2 SYDVKM. The V gene end was trimmed by 1 base and the J gene end by 2 bases; junction bases not matched to a gene: 2. The CDR3 region has the DNA TGTGCCAGCAGTTTATACAGGGGAGCCTACAATGAGCAGTTCTTC. Translated: CASSLYRGAYNEQFF.

The chain has TRBV5-1 and TRBJ1-3; D ambiguous. The CDR3 spans 16 residues. V dropped 0 bases and J dropped 1 base, with 11 bases sitting between them. The V gene's germline CDR1 is SGHRS and CDR2 YFSETQ. The CDR3 bases are TGCGCCAGCAGCTTGGCCGGAGGTGGTTCTGGAAACACCATATATTTT. It codes for CASSLAGGGSGNTIYF. Full variable domain (outside the CDR3, taken from reference TRBV5-1 and TRBJ1-3): KAGVTQTPRYLIKTRGQQVTLSCSPISGHRSVSWYQQTPGQGLQFLFEYFSETQRNKGNFPGRFSGRQFSNSRSEMNVSTLELGDSALYLCASSLAGGGSGNTIYFGEGSWLTVV.

This clone was seen a single time. The V call is TRBV7-8, the J call TRBJ2-7, with D hard to call. CDR1 is SGHVS, CDR2 FQNEAQ, per germline. The CDR3 runs 11 residues. V gave up 1 base and J gave up 7 bases, with 5 bases separating them. This chain's CDR3 is CASSLGPEQYF. Written as DNA, the CDR3 is TGTGCCAGCAGCTTAGGTCCAGAGCAGTACTTC.

The chain combines TRBV6-6 with TRBJ2-1; D perhaps matches TRBD1 (6 bases). Germline lookup yields CDR1 MNHNY and CDR2 SVGAGI (reference sequence). The CDR3 loop spans 14 amino acids. The V gene lost 8 bases and the J gene lost 5 bases, with 16 bases spanning the gap. The CDR3 nucleotides are TGTGCCAGCGCACAAGGGACAAGAAACAATGAGCAGTTCTTC. Encoded protein: CASAQGTRNNEQFF.

The V gene is TRBV4-1, the J gene TRBJ1-5, with D possibly being TRBD1 (5 bases). Trimming shortened V by 1 base and J by 6 bases, and 19 bases separated the two germline ends. Germline assignment: CDR1 MGHRA and CDR2 YSYEKL. The CDR3 length is 17 residues. The CDR3 DNA reads TGCGCCAGCAGCCAAGGGGGCCGTCGGGGCTCGGGTCAGCCCCAGCATTTT. Translation gives CASSQGGRRGSGQPQHF.

V usage is TRBV2 and J usage is TRBJ2-3; TRBD1 aligns across 10 bases. Trimming at V came to 3 bases and at J to 4 bases, leaving 4 bases not matched to a gene. The CDR3 is made up of 15 amino acids. Looked up from germline, CDR1 is SNHLY and CDR2 is FYNNEI. The DNA of the CDR3 is TGTGCCAGCAGTGATCTAGGACAGGGGGCAGATACGCAGTATTTT. Residues: CASSDLGQGADTQYF.

A few counts support this clone. The chain combines TRBV18 with TRBJ1-6, with D hard to call. The CDR3 consists of 14 residues. The V end lost 4 bases, the J end lost 4 bases, and 8 bases lay between the germline ends. In germline, CDR1 is KGHSH, CDR2 LQKENI. Written as DNA, the CDR3 is TGTGCCAGCTCACTGGCGGAGTATAATTCACCCCTCCACTTT. Residues: CASSLAEYNSPLHF.

The chain uses TRBV3-1 (or the pseudogene TRBV3-2) and TRBJ1-5; 8 positions agree with TRBD1. This CDR3 spans 13 amino acids. The V segment lost 4 bases and the J segment 10 bases; nucleotides outside the gene matches: 6. Germline V gene data show CDR1 as LGHDT and CDR2 as YNNKEL (reference sequence). Here the CDR3 DNA reads TGTGCCAGCAGCCCAGGGGGCCGGAGACCCCAGCATTTT. This translates into CASSPGGRRPQHF.

The chain is built from TRBV10-3 and TRBJ1-1, with TRBD1 matching over 11 bases. CDR3 length: 16 amino acids. The trim removed 6 bases at V and 4 bases at J, leaving 10 bases unmatched. Germline-derived CDR1 and CDR2 are ENHRY and SYGVKD. The CDR3: CAIRPGQGARSTEAFF. In DNA form, the CDR3 reads TGTGCCATCAGACCCGGACAGGGGGCGCGGAGCACTGAAGCTTTCTTT.

The V gene is TRBV6-1, the J gene TRBJ1-1; D gene uncertain. The V end was cut by 0 bases, the J end by 0 bases, with 11 bases between. The germline CDR1 and CDR2 sequences are MNHNS and SASEGT. The length of the CDR3 is 16 residues. CDR3 residues: CASSEASWTMNTEAFF. The CDR3 nucleotides are TGTGCCAGCAGTGAAGCGTCTTGGACTATGAACACTGAAGCTTTCTTT.

This chain connects TRBV7-9 to TRBJ2-3; 8 nucleotides line up with TRBD2. V gave up 2 bases and J gave up 2 bases; unmatched junction bases: 3. The CDR3 is made up of 15 amino acids. The germline gives CDR1 SEHNR, CDR2 FQNEAQ (reference sequence). CDR3 nucleotides: TGTGCCAGCAGCTTAAGCGGGGGCCCCACAGATACGCAGTATTTT. Its translation: CASSLSGGPTDTQYF.

This clone has a single count. The V call is TRBV7-3, the J call TRBJ2-7; either TRBD1 or TRBD2 may supply D (5 bases each). The CDR3 contains 14 residues. Germline V gene lookup returns CDR1 SGHTA and CDR2 FQGTGA. Trimming shortened V by 2 bases and J by 6 bases, and 14 bases separated the two germline ends. CDR3 bases: TGTGCCAGCAGCTTAGATGGGACCCCCTCCGAGCAGTACTTC. This gives the protein CASSLDGTPSEQYF.

The chain is built from TRBV5-6 and TRBJ1-1, with D perhaps matching TRBD1 (6 bases). V lost 3 bases, J lost 0 bases, and 12 bases lay in between. The V gene's germline CDR1 is SGHDT and CDR2 YYEEEE. CDR3 length equals 15 residues. The CDR3 sequence: CASSSRGTLNTEAFF. DNA of the CDR3: TGTGCCAGCAGCTCCCGTGGGACACTGAACACTGAAGCTTTCTTT.

The chain recombines TRBV11-3 with TRBJ1-3; 7 bases fit TRBD1. Unmatched junction bases numbered 5, after V lost 6 bases and J lost 0 bases. Germline V CDR1 and CDR2: SGHNT, YENEEA. The CDR3 runs 15 residues. CDR3 DNA sequence: TGTGCCAGCAGTCAAGACAGGGTCTCTGGAAACACCATATATTTT. Translated: CASSQDRVSGNTIYF.